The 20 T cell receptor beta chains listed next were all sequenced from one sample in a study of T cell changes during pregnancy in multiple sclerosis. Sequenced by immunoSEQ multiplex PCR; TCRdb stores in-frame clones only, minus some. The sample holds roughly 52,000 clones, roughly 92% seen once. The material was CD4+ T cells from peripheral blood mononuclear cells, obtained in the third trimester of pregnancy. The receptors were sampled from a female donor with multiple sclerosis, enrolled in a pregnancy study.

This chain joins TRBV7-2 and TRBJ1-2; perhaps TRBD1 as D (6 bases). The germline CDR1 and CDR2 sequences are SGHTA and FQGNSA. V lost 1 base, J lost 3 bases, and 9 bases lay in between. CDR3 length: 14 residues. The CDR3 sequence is CASSLEPGDYGYTF. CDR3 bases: TGTGCCAGCAGCTTAGAGCCAGGGGACTATGGCTACACCTTC.

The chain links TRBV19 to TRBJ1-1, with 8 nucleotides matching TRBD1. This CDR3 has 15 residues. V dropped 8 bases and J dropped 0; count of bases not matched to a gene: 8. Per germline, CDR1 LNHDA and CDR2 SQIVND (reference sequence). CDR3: CASSTGGTMNTEAFF. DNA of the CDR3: TGTGCCAGTTCTACAGGGGGAACTATGAACACTGAAGCTTTCTTT. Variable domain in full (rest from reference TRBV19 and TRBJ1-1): DGGITQSPKYLFRKEGQNVTLSCEQNLNHDAMYWYRQDPGQGLRLIYYSQIVNDFQKGDIAEGYSVSREKKESFPLTVTSAQKNPTAFYLCASSTGGTMNTEAFFGQGTRLTVV.

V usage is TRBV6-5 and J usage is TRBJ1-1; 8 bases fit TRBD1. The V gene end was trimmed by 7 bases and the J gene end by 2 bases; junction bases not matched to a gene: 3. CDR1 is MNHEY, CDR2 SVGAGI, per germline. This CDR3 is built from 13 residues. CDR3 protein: CASIGQGNTEAFF. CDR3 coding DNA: TGTGCCAGCATTGGACAGGGCAACACTGAAGCTTTCTTT.

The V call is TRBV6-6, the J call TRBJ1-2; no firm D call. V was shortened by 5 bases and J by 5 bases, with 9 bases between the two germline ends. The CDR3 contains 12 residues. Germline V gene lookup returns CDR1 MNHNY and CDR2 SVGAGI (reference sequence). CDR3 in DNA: TGTGCCAGCAGTACCGACTATTATGGCTACACCTTC. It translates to CASSTDYYGYTF.

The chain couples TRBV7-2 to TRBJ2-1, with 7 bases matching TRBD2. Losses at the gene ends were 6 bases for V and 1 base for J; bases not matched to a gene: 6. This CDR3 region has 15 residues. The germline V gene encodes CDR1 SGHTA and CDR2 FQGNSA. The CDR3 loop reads CASRRAGISYNEQFF. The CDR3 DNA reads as TGTGCCAGCAGGCGAGCGGGAATTTCCTACAATGAGCAGTTCTTC.

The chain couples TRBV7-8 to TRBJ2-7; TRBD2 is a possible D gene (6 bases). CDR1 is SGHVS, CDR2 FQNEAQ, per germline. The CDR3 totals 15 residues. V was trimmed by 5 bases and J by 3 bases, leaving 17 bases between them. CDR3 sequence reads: CASSPLAISVYEQYF. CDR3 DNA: TGTGCCAGCAGCCCTCTAGCGATTTCGGTCTACGAGCAGTACTTC.

CDR3 region: CASSLKPGSYEQYF. As DNA, the CDR3 is TGTGCCAGCAGTTTAAAGCCAGGGTCCTACGAGCAGTACTTC. This rearrangement joins TRBV27 to TRBJ2-7; D is possibly TRBD1 (5 bases). Germline CDR1 is MNHEY and CDR2 is SMNVEV (reference sequence). The CDR3 runs 14 residues. The germline V and J ends were trimmed by 2 bases and 1 base, with 9 bases remaining between them.

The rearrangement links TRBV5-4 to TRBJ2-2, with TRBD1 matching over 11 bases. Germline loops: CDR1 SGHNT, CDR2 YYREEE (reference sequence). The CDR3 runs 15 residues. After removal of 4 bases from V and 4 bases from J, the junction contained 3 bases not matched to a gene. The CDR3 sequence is CASSPGQGGTGELFF. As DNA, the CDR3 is TGTGCCAGCAGCCCGGGACAGGGGGGCACCGGGGAGCTGTTTTTT.

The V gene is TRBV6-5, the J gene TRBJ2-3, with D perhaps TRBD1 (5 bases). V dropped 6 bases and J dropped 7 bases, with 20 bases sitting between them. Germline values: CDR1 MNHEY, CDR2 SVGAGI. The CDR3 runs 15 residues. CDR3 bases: TGTGCCAGCAGCCAAGTAGGGGAATCCAAGCATACGCAGTATTTT. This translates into CASSQVGESKHTQYF.

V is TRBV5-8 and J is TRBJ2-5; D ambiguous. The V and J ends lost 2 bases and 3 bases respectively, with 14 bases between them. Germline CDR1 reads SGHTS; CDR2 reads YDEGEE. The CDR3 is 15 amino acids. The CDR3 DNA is TGTGCCAGCAGCTTCCGAGGTCTGGCAGAAGAGACCCAGTACTTC. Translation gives CASSFRGLAEETQYF.

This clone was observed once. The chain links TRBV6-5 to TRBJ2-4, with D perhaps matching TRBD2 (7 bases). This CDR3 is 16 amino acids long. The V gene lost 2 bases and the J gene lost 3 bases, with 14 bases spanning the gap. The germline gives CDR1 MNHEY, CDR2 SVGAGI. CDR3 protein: CASSYQQGGLKNIQYF. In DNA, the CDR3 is TGTGCCAGCAGTTACCAACAGGGAGGGCTCAAAAACATTCAGTACTTC.

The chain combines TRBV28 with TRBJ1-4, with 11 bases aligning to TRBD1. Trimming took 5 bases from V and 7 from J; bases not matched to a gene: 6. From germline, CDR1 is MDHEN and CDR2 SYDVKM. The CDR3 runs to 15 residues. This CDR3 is CASSQSGTGGEKLFF. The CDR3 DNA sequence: TGTGCCAGCAGTCAGTCCGGGACAGGGGGTGAAAAACTGTTTTTT.

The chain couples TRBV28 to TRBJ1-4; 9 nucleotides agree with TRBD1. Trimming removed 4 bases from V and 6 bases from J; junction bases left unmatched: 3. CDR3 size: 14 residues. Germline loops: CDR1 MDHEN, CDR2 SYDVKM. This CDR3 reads CASSSTGGHEKLFF. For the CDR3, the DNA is TGTGCCAGCAGTTCGACAGGGGGACATGAAAAACTGTTTTTT.

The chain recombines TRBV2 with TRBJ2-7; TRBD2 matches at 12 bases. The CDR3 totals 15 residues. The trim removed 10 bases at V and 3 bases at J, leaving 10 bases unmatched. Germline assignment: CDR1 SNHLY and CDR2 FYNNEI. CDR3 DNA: TGTGCCATTTCGACTAGCGGGGGCCCCCACTACGAGCAGTACTTC. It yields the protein CAISTSGGPHYEQYF.

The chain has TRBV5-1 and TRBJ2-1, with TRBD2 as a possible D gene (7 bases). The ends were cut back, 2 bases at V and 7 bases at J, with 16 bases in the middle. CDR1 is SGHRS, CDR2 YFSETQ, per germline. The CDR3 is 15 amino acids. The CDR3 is CASSFYGGQGNEQFF. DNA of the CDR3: TGCGCCAGCAGCTTTTACGGGGGGCAGGGTAATGAGCAGTTCTTC.

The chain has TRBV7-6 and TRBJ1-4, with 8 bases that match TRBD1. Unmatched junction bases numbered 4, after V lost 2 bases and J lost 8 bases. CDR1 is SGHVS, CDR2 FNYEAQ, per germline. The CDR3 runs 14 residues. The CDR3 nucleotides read TGTGCCAGCAGCTTACAGGGGGCTCGGGAAAAACTGTTTTTT. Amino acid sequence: CASSLQGAREKLFF.

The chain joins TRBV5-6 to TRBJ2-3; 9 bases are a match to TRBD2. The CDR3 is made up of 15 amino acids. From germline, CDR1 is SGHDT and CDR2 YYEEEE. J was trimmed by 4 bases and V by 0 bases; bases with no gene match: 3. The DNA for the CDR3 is TGTGCCAGCAGCTTGGAGCGGGAGGTGGCAGATACGCAGTATTTT. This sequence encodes CASSLEREVADTQYF. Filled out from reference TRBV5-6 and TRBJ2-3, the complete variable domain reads DAGVTQSPTHLIKTRGQQVTLRCSPKSGHDTVSWYQQALGQGPQFIFQYYEEEERQRGNFPDRFSGHQFPNYSSELNVNALLLGDSALYLCASSLEREVADTQYFGPGTRLTVL.

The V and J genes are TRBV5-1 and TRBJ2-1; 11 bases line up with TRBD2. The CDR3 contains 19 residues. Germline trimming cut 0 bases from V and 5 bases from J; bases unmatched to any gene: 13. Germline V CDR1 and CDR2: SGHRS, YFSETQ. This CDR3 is CASSLVGLAGGIVNNEQFF. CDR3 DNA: TGCGCCAGCAGCTTGGTAGGGCTAGCGGGAGGAATCGTGAACAATGAGCAGTTCTTC.

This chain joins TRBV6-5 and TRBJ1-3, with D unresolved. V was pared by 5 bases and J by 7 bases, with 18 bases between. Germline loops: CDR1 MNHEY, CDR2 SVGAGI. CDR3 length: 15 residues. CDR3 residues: CASSPSRELRNTIYF. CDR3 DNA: TGTGCCAGCAGTCCATCCCGGGAATTAAGGAACACCATATATTTT.

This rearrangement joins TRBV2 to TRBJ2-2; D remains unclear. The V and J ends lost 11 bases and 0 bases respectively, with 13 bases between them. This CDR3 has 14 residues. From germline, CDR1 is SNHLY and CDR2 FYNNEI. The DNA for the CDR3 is TGTGCCTCCTCGGTCCTGACGAACACCGGGGAGCTGTTTTTT. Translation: CASSVLTNTGELFF. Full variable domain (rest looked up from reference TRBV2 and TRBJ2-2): EPEVTQTPSHQVTQMGQEVILRCVPISNHLYFYWYRQILGQKVEFLVSFYNNEISEKSEIFDDQFSVERPDGSNFTLKIRSTKLEDSAMYFCASSVLTNTGELFFGEGSRLTVL.